These 23 T cell receptor beta chains share one sample of origin, sequenced in a study of PD-1 blockade in mismatch repair-deficient tumors. Clones were read by immunoSEQ multiplex PCR, and TCRdb kept only the in-frame ones, dropping some. The table lists about 68,000 clones, 70% to 85% of them singletons. Material: peripheral blood, obtained 2 weeks after starting pembrolizumab. Receptor source: an adult with mismatch repair-deficient cancer.

The V call is TRBV7-9, the J call TRBJ1-1; weak D call: TRBD1 (5 bases). The CDR3 contains 14 residues. V was clipped by 5 bases and J by 3 bases, with 13 bases between them. Germline loops: CDR1 SEHNR, CDR2 FQNEAQ (reference sequence). CDR3 bases: TGTGCCAGCAGCCACGGGGCCGCTGACACTGAAGCTTTCTTT. Amino acid sequence: CASSHGAADTEAFF.

V and J are TRBV5-1 and TRBJ2-2; 8 bases are shared with TRBD2. With V trimmed by 0 bases and J by 4 bases, 8 bases remained unmatched. CDR3 length: 17 amino acids. From germline, CDR1 is SGHRS and CDR2 YFSETQ. The CDR3 protein is CASSLDSREAITGELFF. CDR3 DNA sequence: TGCGCCAGCAGCTTGGATTCGCGGGAGGCCATCACCGGGGAGCTGTTTTTT.

This clone has a handful of counts. The V call is TRBV6-5, the J call TRBJ1-2, with 7 bases lining up with TRBD1. CDR3 size: 14 residues. Germline loops: CDR1 MNHEY, CDR2 SVGAGI. V gave up 5 bases and J gave up 4 bases; unmatched junction bases: 7. CDR3 in amino acids: CASSPRQGGYGYTF. The CDR3 DNA is TGTGCCAGCAGTCCGCGACAGGGAGGCTATGGCTACACCTTC.

Only one count was recorded for this clone. This chain connects TRBV30 to TRBJ1-2; possible D gene TRBD1, 6 bases. There are 12 residues in the CDR3. Trimming shortened V by 0 bases and J by 8 bases, and 10 bases separated the two germline ends. Germline V gene sequence: CDR1 GTSNPN, CDR2 SVGIG (reference sequence). CDR3 sequence: CAWSVPGGGYTF. The CDR3 DNA reads as TGTGCCTGGAGTGTACCGGGGGGCGGCTACACCTTC.

The gene calls are TRBV30 and TRBJ1-5; 9 bases map to TRBD1. The CDR3 spans 15 residues. With V trimmed by 2 bases and J by 6 bases, 8 bases remained unmatched. Germline CDR1 is GTSNPN and CDR2 is SVGIG (reference sequence). The CDR3 DNA is TGTGCCTGGAGTCGCCGGGACAGGGAATTTCAGCCCCAGCATTTT. Protein product: CAWSRRDREFQPQHF. The whole variable domain, filled in from reference TRBV30 and TRBJ1-5, reads SQTIHQWPATLVQPVGSPLSLECTVEGTSNPNLYWYRQAAGRGLQLLFYSVGIGQISSEVPQNLSASRPQDRQFILSSKKLLLSDSGFYLCAWSRRDREFQPQHFGDGTRLSIL.

CDR3 sequence reads: CASSPTTTGYTEAFF. CDR3 DNA: TGTGCCAGCAGCCCAACGACGACAGGGTACACTGAAGCTTTCTTT. V usage is TRBV5-4 and J usage is TRBJ1-1; 7 nucleotides align to TRBD1. The CDR3 is made up of 15 amino acids. Germline-derived CDR1 and CDR2 are SGHNT and YYREEE (reference sequence). With 4 bases clipped from V and 3 bases from J, the junction kept 9 bases outside the gene matches.

V gene TRBV5-4 combines with J gene TRBJ2-5; tentative D call: TRBD1 (7 bases). The germline CDR1 and CDR2 sequences are SGHNT and YYREEE (reference sequence). With 0 bases removed from V and 5 bases from J, the gap between germline ends came to 20 bases. The length of the CDR3 is 17 residues. CDR3 sequence (DNA): TGTGCCAGCAGCTTGGGGAGGGGGCGAAGAACTGCGGAGACCCAGTACTTC. Its protein product is CASSLGRGRRTAETQYF. Full variable domain (rest looked up from reference TRBV5-4 and TRBJ2-5): ETGVTQSPTHLIKTRGQQVTLRCSSQSGHNTVSWYQQALGQGPQFIFQYYREEENGRGNFPPRFSGLQFPNYSSELNVNALELDDSALYLCASSLGRGRRTAETQYFGPGTRLLVL.

The chain combines TRBV5-1 with TRBJ2-2, with D possibly matching TRBD1 (5 bases). V lost 0 bases and J lost 6, with 12 bases in between. Germline CDR1 and CDR2: SGHRS and YFSETQ. The CDR3 contains 15 residues. CDR3: CASSLEAGNAGELFF. In DNA form, the CDR3 reads TGCGCCAGCAGCTTGGAGGCAGGGAATGCCGGGGAGCTGTTTTTT.

This clone was seen just once. The rearrangement joins TRBV6-4 to TRBJ2-3; TRBD2 is a possible D gene (6 bases). The CDR3 is made up of 13 amino acids. CDR1 is MRHNA, CDR2 SNTAGT, per germline. Trimming left V 5 bases short and J 0 bases short, with 6 bases between. The chain's CDR3 is CASSSGSTDTQYF. CDR3 coding DNA: TGTGCCAGCAGTAGCGGGAGCACAGATACGCAGTATTTT.

V gene TRBV29-1 combines with J gene TRBJ2-5, with D maybe TRBD1 (5 bases). With 6 bases removed from V and 0 bases from J, the gap between germline ends came to 14 bases. Germline V lookup: CDR1 SQVTM, CDR2 ANQGSEA. The CDR3 sequence is 14 residues long. CDR3 in DNA: TGCAGCGTACCTAGAGACAGTTACCAAGAGACCCAGTACTTC. Protein: CSVPRDSYQETQYF.

The gene calls are TRBV6-1 and TRBJ2-1, with TRBD2 identical over 7 bases. Germline V gene data show CDR1 as MNHNS and CDR2 as SASEGT. The CDR3 is made up of 13 amino acids. V lost 6 bases to trimming and J lost 7 bases; unmatched junction nucleotides: 6. The CDR3 is CASRGSGWNEQFF. The CDR3 DNA is TGTGCCAGCAGAGGTAGCGGGTGGAATGAGCAGTTCTTC.

The V and J genes are TRBV7-9 and TRBJ2-7; D is tentatively TRBD1 or TRBD2 (5 bases each). V was clipped by 0 bases and J by 2 bases, with 8 bases between them. The germline V gene has CDR1 SEHNR and CDR2 FQNEAQ (reference sequence). CDR3 length: 14 residues. CDR3 nucleotide sequence: TGTGCCAGCAGCTTAGCCGGGGCTCCCTACGAGCAGTACTTC. Protein product: CASSLAGAPYEQYF.

The chain carries TRBV10-3 and TRBJ2-2; 9 positions agree with TRBD1. Losses at the gene ends were 4 bases for V and 5 bases for J; bases not matched to a gene: 2. The germline V gene has CDR1 ENHRY and CDR2 SYGVKD. CDR3 size: 14 residues. The CDR3 DNA reads as TGTGCCATCAGTGTGGACAGGGGTACCGGGGAGCTGTTTTTT. Its protein is CAISVDRGTGELFF.

This clone occurred once. At one end, the junction sequence differs from germline, possibly due to a read error. V gene TRBV7-2 combines with J gene TRBJ2-2, with 9 positions matching TRBD2. The CDR3 spans 17 residues. Looked up from germline, CDR1 is SGHTA and CDR2 is FQGNSA. The CDR3 loop is CASSFASGLANAGELFF. The CDR3 region has the DNA TGTGCCAGCAGCTTCGCCTCCGGACTAGCGAACGCCGGGGAGCTGTTTTTT.

The chain uses TRBV2 and TRBJ1-2; 7 positions match TRBD1. This CDR3 contains 14 residues. With V trimmed by 6 bases and J by 5 bases, 9 bases remained unmatched. CDR1 is SNHLY and CDR2 is FYNNEI in the germline V gene. The CDR3 spells CASRATGSPYGYTF. CDR3 nucleotides: TGTGCCAGCAGGGCGACAGGGAGCCCATATGGCTACACCTTC.

The gene calls are TRBV28 and TRBJ2-2, with D maybe TRBD2 (5 bases). Per germline, CDR1 MDHEN and CDR2 SYDVKM. The CDR3 extends over 13 amino acids. V was cut by 7 bases and J by 3 bases, with 9 bases left in between. The CDR3 region is CASKEGDTGELFF. The CDR3 DNA is TGTGCCAGCAAAGAGGGTGACACCGGGGAGCTGTTTTTT.

This clone was detected only once. The rearrangement joins TRBV19 to TRBJ1-5; D might be TRBD1 (6 bases). Germline CDR1 and CDR2: LNHDA and SQIVND (reference sequence). V dropped 0 bases and J dropped 4 bases, with 10 bases sitting between them. CDR3 size: 15 residues. The DNA of the CDR3 is TGTGCCAGTAGTATAGAAGGGGGATGGAATCAGCCCCAGCATTTT. Translating gives CASSIEGGWNQPQHF. Full variable domain (rest looked up from reference TRBV19 and TRBJ1-5): DGGITQSPKYLFRKEGQNVTLSCEQNLNHDAMYWYRQDPGQGLRLIYYSQIVNDFQKGDIAEGYSVSREKKESFPLTVTSAQKNPTAFYLCASSIEGGWNQPQHFGDGTRLSIL.

The V call is TRBV4-2, the J call TRBJ1-1; D ambiguous. Germline-derived CDR1 and CDR2 are LGHNA and YNFKEQ. The germline V and J ends were trimmed by 0 bases and 4 bases, with 6 bases remaining between them. The CDR3 runs 13 residues. The CDR3 nucleotides are TGTGCCAGCAGCCAAGACGAGAGCACTGAAGCTTTCTTT. Its protein is CASSQDESTEAFF.

The table lists this clone with a few counts. The CDR3 DNA sequence: TGCGCCAGCAGCCAAATGACAGGGGGCAAAGGCTACACCTTC. This gives the protein CASSQMTGGKGYTF. The V and J genes are TRBV4-1 and TRBJ1-2; 10 positions match TRBD1. V lost 2 bases and J lost 8; bases outside the gene matches: 5. CDR3 size: 14 residues. Per germline, CDR1 MGHRA and CDR2 YSYEKL.

The rearrangement uses TRBV11-3 and TRBJ1-1; the D is unclear. Germline CDR1 and CDR2: SGHNT and YENEEA. The V and J ends lost 0 bases and 1 base respectively, with 3 bases between them. The CDR3 is 13 residues long. The CDR3 sequence: CASSLEENTEAFF. The CDR3 DNA sequence: TGTGCCAGCAGCTTAGAAGAGAACACTGAAGCTTTCTTT.

In its sample, this clone was seen many times. V usage is TRBV30 and J usage is TRBJ2-2, with no clear D. The V gene's germline CDR1 is GTSNPN and CDR2 SVGIG (reference sequence). Deletions cut 0 bases from V and 3 bases from J, with 8 bases between. CDR3 size: 14 residues. In DNA, the CDR3 is TGTGCCTGGAGTGTAGAAAGCTACACCGGGGAGCTGTTTTTT. It codes for CAWSVESYTGELFF.

V and J are TRBV14 and TRBJ1-1; D unresolved. V shed 0 bases and J shed 1 base, with 9 bases lying between them. The CDR3 runs 15 residues. The germline CDR1 and CDR2 sequences are SGHDN and FVKESK. The CDR3 spells CASSQDVGWNTEAFF. The CDR3, as DNA: TGTGCCAGCAGCCAAGATGTAGGCTGGAACACTGAAGCTTTCTTT.

V and J are TRBV11-1 and TRBJ1-1; the D gene is possibly TRBD1 (5 bases). V lost 5 bases, J lost 1 base, and 14 bases lay in between. The V gene's germline CDR1 is SGHAT and CDR2 FQDESV (reference sequence). This CDR3 spans 15 amino acids. CDR3 sequence (DNA): TGTGCCAGCAGCCTAAAGGGACGGCAGAACACTGAAGCTTTCTTT. Translation: CASSLKGRQNTEAFF. Variable domain in full (rest from reference TRBV11-1 and TRBJ1-1): EAEVAQSPRYKITEKSQAVAFWCDPISGHATLYWYRQILGQGPELLVQFQDESVVDDSQLPKDRFSAERLKGVDSTLKIQPAELGDSAMYLCASSLKGRQNTEAFFGQGTRLTVV.